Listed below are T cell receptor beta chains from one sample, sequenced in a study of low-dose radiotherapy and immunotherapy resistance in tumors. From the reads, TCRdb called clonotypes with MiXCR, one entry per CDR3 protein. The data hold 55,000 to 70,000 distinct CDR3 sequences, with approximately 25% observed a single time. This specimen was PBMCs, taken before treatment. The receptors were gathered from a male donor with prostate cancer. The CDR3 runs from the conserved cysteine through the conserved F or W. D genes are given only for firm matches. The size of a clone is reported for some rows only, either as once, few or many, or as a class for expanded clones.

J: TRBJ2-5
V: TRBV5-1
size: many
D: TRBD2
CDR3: CASTKGLAGQETQYF
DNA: TGCGCCAGCACCAAGGGACTAGCAGGACAAGAGACCCAGTACTTC

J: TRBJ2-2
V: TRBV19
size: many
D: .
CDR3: CAVTGLNTGELFF
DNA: TGTGCCGTTACAGGCCTGAACACCGGGGAGCTGTTTTTT

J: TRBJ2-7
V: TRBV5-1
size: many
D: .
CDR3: CASSLIGGRASSYEQYF
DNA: TGCGCCAGCAGTCTAATCGGAGGCAGGGCGAGCTCCTACGAGCAGTACTTC

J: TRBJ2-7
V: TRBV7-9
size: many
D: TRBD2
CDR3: CASSLDSSGTNEQYF
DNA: TGTGCCAGCAGCTTAGATTCTAGCGGGACCAACGAGCAGTACTTC

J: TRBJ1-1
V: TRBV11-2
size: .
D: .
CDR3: CASSHAGGEAFF
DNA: TGTGCCAGCAGCCACGCGGGTGGTGAAGCTTTCTTT

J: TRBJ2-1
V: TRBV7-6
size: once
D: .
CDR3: CASSRDVEGNEQFF
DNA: TGTGCCAGCAGCCGAGACGTCGAGGGGAATGAGCAGTTCTTC

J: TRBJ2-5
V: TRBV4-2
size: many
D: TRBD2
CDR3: CASSQDGGGGVETQYF
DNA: TGTGCCAGCAGCCAAGATGGCGGCGGGGGAGTAGAGACCCAGTACTTC

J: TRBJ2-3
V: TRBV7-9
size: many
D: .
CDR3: CASSQSTSSTDTQYF
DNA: TGTGCCAGCAGCCAGAGCACCTCTAGCACAGATACGCAGTATTTT

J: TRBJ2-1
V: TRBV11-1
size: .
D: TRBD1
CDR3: CASSLDRGLNEQFF
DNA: TGTGCCAGCAGCTTAGACAGGGGGCTTAATGAGCAGTTCTTC

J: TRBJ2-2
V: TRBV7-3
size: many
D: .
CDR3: CASSQQGTGELFF
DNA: TGTGCCAGCAGCCAACAGGGCACCGGGGAGCTGTTTTTT

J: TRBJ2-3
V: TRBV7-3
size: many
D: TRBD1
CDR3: CASSPGDRGTDTQYF
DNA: TGTGCCAGCAGCCCCGGGGACAGGGGTACGGATACGCAGTATTTT

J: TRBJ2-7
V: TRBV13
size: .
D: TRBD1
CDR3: CASSGDRGNEQYF
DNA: TGTGCCAGCAGTGGCGACAGGGGGAACGAGCAGTACTTC

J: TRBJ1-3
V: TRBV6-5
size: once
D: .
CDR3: CASSVGGNGNTIYF
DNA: TGTGCCAGCTCGGTCGGAGGGAATGGAAACACCATATATTTT

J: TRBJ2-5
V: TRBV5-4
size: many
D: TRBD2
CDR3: CATGLALETQYF
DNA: TGTGCCACTGGACTAGCCTTAGAGACCCAGTACTTC

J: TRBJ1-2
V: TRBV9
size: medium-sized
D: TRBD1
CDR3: CASSAGGQANYGYTF
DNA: TGTGCCAGCAGCGCAGGGGGGCAAGCAAACTATGGCTACACCTTC

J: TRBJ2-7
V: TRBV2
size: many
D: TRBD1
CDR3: CASGQGVWEQYF
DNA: TGTGCCAGCGGACAGGGGGTTTGGGAGCAGTACTTC

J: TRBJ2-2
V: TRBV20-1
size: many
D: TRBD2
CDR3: CSARDHASGGADTGELFF
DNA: TGCAGTGCTAGAGATCATGCTAGCGGGGGGGCCGACACCGGGGAGCTGTTTTTT

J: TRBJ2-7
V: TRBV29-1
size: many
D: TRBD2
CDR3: CSVDLGTSGRSSSYEQYF
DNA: TGCAGCGTTGATCTTGGGACTAGCGGGAGAAGTAGCTCCTACGAGCAGTACTTC

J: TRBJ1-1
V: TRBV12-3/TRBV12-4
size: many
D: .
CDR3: CASSRQGGGLGEAFF
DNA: TGTGCCAGCAGTAGGCAGGGAGGGGGGTTGGGTGAAGCTTTCTTT

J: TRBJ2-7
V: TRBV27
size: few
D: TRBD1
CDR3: CASSLLQGARYEQYF
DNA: TGTGCCAGCAGTTTACTACAGGGGGCGCGGTACGAGCAGTACTTC

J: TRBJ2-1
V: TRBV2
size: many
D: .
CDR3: CASRGRSYNEQFF
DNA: TGTGCCAGCAGGGGTCGCTCCTACAATGAGCAGTTCTTC

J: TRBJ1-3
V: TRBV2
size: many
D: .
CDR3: CASRGTQSYSGNTIYF
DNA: TGTGCCAGCAGGGGGACCCAATCATACTCTGGAAACACCATATATTTT

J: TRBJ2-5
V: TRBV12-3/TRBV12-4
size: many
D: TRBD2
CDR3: CASRKTSGGPRETQYF
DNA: TGTGCCAGCAGGAAGACTAGCGGGGGGCCTCGGGAGACCCAGTACTTC

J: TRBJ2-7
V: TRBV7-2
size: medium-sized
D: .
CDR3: CASSPPSYEQYF
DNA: TGTGCCAGCAGCCCTCCTTCCTACGAGCAGTACTTC

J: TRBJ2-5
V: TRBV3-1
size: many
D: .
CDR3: CASSQSKTGPETQYF
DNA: TGTGCCAGCAGCCAGTCCAAAACAGGGCCGGAGACCCAGTACTTC

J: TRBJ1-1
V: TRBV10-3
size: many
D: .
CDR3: CAISDNANTEAFF
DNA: TGTGCCATCAGTGATAACGCGAACACTGAAGCTTTCTTT

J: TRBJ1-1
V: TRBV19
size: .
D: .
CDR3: CASSGQMNTEAFF
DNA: TGTGCCAGTAGTGGACAGATGAACACTGAAGCTTTCTTT

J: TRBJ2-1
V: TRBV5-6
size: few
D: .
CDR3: CASTRPQAYNEQFF
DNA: TGTGCCAGCACCCGCCCCCAGGCCTACAATGAGCAGTTCTTC

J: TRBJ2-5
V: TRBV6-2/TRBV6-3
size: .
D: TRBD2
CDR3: CASSSLRQSLAGASETQYF
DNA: TGTGCCAGCAGTTCGCTCCGGCAGTCCCTAGCGGGGGCCAGTGAGACCCAGTACTTC

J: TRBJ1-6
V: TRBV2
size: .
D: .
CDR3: CASRPSSYNSPLHF
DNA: TGTGCCAGCAGGCCGAGCTCCTATAATTCACCCCTCCACTTT

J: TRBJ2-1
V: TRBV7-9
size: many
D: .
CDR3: CASSLESGEQFF
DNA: TGTGCCAGCAGCTTAGAATCTGGTGAGCAGTTCTTC

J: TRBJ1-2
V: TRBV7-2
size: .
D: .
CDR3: CASSLVGDPNYGYTF
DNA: TGTGCCAGCAGTTTAGTTGGGGACCCTAACTATGGCTACACCTTC

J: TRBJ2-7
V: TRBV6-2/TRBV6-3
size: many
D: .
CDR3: CASGAYEQYF
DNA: TGTGCCAGCGGAGCCTACGAGCAGTACTTC

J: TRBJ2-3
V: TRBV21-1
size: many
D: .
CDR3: CASSNAGTSGSDTQYF
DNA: TGTGCCAGCAGCAACGCCGGGACTAGCGGCTCAGATACGCAGTATTTT

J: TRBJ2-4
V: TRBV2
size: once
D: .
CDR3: CASSETPGRQYF
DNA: TGTGCCAGCAGTGAAACCCCGGGGCGGCAGTACTTC

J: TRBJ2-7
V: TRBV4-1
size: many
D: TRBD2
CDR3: CASGGGINEQYF
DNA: TGTGCCAGCGGGGGGGGGATAAACGAGCAGTACTTC

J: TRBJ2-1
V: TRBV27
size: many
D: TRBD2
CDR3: CASSGSGGVYNEQFF
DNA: TGTGCCAGCAGTGGCAGCGGGGGGGTCTACAATGAGCAGTTCTTC

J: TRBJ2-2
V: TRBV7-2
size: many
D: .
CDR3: CASSSSNNRAGELFF
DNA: TGTGCCAGCAGCTCCTCCAATAACCGCGCCGGGGAGCTGTTTTTT

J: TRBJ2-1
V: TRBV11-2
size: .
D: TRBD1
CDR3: CASSLDVGQGLWRDNEQFF
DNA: TGTGCCAGCAGCTTAGACGTTGGACAGGGGCTATGGCGGGACAATGAGCAGTTCTTC

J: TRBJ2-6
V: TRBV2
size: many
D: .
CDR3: CASSEGRAGANVLTF
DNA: TGTGCCAGCAGTGAAGGCAGGGCTGGGGCCAACGTCCTGACTTTC

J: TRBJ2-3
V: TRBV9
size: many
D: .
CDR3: CASTRGASTDTQYF
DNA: TGTGCCAGCACTCGGGGGGCCAGCACAGATACGCAGTATTTT

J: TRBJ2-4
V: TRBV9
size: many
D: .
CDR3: CASSSEGRQGDIQYF
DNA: TGTGCCAGCAGCTCAGAGGGCCGGCAGGGAGACATTCAGTACTTC

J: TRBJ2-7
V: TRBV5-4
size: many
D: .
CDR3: CASSLEWSGPHEQYF
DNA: TGTGCCAGCAGCTTAGAGTGGTCAGGCCCCCACGAGCAGTACTTC

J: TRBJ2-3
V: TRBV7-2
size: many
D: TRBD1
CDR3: CASSFDRGPDTQYF
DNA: TGTGCCAGCAGCTTTGACAGGGGCCCAGATACGCAGTATTTT

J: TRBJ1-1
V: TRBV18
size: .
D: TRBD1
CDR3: CASSPGATGEGSEAFF
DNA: TGTGCCAGCTCACCGGGTGCGACAGGGGAAGGGTCTGAAGCTTTCTTT

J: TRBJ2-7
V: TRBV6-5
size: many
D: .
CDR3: CASSYRAAVAGNYEQYF
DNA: TGTGCCAGCAGTTACCGGGCGGCAGTCGCCGGCAACTACGAGCAGTACTTC

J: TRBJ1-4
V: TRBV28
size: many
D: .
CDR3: CASKGTEKLFF
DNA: TGTGCCAGCAAGGGGACTGAAAAACTGTTTTTT

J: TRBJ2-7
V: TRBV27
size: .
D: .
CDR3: CASWGGNYEQYF
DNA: TGTGCCAGCTGGGGCGGGAACTACGAGCAGTACTTC

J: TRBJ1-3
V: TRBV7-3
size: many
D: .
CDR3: CASSLTGAAGNTIYF
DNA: TGTGCCAGCAGCTTAACAGGGGCGGCTGGAAACACCATATATTTT

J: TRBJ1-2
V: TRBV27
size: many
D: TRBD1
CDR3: CASSTNDRESVYGYTF
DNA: TGTGCCAGCAGTACCAACGACAGGGAGTCAGTTTATGGCTACACCTTC

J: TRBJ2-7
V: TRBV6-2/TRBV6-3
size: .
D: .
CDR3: CASALTGSYEQHF
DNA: TGTGCCAGCGCGTTGACGGGCTCCTACGAGCAGCACTTC

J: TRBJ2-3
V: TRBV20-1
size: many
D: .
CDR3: CSAVRATDTQYF
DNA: TGCAGTGCGGTCAGGGCAACAGATACGCAGTATTTT

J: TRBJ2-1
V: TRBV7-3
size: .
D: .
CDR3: CASSSVWGSYNEQFF
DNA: TGTGCCAGCAGCTCGGTGTGGGGCTCCTACAATGAGCAGTTCTTC

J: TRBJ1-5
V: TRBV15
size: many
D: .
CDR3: CATSRVQGTQPQHF
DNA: TGTGCCACCAGCAGAGTACAGGGAACTCAGCCCCAGCATTTT

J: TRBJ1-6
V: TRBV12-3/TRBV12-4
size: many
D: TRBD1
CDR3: CASSLDRASNSPLHF
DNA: TGTGCCAGCAGTCTGGACAGGGCCTCCAATTCACCCCTCCACTTT

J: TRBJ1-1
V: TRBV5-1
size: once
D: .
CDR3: CASSLAGGLNTEAFF
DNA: TGCGCCAGCAGCTTGGCTGGGGGCCTGAACACTGAAGCTTTCTTT